At least ten counts were recorded for the clone carrying this TCR beta chain. The V and J ends lost 4 bases and 6 bases, in that order; junction bases with no gene match: 15. CDR3 size: 17 residues. Germline CDR1 is SGHDT and CDR2 is YYEEEE. This sample stems from a study of early T cells in non-severe SARS-CoV-2 infection. Study at large: The chains were unpaired, and the sequenced material was bulk RNA from unsorted whole blood.

Attached unique molecular identifiers marked individual cDNA molecules. TCRdb processed the 5' RACE reads anew with MiXCR; each CDR3 protein has one entry. The sample consists of fewer than 30,000 distinct CDR3 sequences, 4.3% of them appearing once. The sequencing input was whole blood. The TCR originated in an adult who was a healthcare worker with PCR-confirmed SARS-CoV-2 infection or an uninfected control (not recorded which). The V and J genes are TRBV5-6 and TRBJ2-1; 8 nucleotides line up with TRBD2. The CDR3 sequence is CASSPMGSSGEVNEQFF. CDR3 coding DNA: TGTGCCAGCAGCCCGATGGGGAGTAGCGGGGAGGTCAATGAGCAGTTCTTC.